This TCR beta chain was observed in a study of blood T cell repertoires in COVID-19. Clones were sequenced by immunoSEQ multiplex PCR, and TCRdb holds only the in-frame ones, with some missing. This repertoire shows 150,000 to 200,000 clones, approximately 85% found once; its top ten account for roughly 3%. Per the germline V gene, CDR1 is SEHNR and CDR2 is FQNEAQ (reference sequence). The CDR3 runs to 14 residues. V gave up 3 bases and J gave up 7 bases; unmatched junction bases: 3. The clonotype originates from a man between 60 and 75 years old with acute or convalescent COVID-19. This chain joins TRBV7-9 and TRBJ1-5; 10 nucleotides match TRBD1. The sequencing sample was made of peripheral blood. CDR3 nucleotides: TGTGCCAGCAGCTTGGGACAGGGGTACCAGCCCCAGCATTTT. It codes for CASSLGQGYQPQHF.